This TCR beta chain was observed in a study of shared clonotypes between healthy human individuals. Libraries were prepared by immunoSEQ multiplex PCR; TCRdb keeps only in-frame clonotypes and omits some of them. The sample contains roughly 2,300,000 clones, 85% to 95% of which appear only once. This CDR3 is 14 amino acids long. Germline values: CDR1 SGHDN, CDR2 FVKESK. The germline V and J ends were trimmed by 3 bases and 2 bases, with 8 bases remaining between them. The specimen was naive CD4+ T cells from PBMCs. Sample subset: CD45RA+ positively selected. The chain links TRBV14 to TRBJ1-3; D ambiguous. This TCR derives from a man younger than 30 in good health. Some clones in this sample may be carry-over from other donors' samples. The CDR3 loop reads CASSQYYTGNTIYF. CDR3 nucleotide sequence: TGTGCCAGCAGCCAGTACTACACTGGAAACACCATATATTTT. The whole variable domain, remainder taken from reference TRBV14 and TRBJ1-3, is EAGVTQFPSHSVIEKGQTVTLRCDPISGHDNLYWYRRVMGKEIKFLLHFVKESKQDESGMPNNRFLAERTGGTYSTLKVQPAELEDSGVYFCASSQYYTGNTIYFGEGSWLTVV.